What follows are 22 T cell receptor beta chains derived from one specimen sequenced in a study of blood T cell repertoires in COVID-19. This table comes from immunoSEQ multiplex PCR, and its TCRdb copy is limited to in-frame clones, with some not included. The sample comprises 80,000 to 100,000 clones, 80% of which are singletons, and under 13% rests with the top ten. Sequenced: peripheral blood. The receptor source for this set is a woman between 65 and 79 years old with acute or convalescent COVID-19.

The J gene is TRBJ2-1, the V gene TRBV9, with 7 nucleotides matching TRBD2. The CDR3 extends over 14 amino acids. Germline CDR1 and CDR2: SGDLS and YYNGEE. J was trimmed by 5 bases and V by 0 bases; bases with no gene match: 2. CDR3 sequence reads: CASSVAGGHNEQFF. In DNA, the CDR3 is TGTGCCAGCAGCGTAGCGGGAGGCCACAATGAGCAGTTCTTC.

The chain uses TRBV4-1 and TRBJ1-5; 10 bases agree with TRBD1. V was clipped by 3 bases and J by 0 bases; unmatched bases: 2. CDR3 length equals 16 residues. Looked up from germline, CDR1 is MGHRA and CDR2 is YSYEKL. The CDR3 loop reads CASSQGQGNSNQPQHF. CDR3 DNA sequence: TGCGCCAGCAGCCAGGGACAGGGGAATAGCAATCAGCCCCAGCATTTT.

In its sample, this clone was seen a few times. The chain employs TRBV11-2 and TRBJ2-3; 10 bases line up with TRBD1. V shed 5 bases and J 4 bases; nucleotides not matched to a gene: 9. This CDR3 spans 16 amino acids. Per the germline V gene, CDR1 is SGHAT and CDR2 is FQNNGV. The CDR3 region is CASSVRQGARSDTQYF. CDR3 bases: TGTGCCAGCAGCGTCCGACAGGGGGCGCGGTCAGATACGCAGTATTTT. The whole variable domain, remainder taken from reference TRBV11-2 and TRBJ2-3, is EAGVAQSPRYKIIEKRQSVAFWCNPISGHATLYWYQQILGQGPKLLIQFQNNGVVDDSQLPKDRFSAERLKGVDSTLKIQPAKLEDSAVYLCASSVRQGARSDTQYFGPGTRLTVL.

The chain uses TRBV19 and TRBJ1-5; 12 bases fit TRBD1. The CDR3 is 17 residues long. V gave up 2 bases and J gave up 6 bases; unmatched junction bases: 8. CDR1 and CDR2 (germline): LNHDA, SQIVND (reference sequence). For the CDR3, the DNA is TGTGCCAGTAGTATACAAGGGACAGGGGGCGCGGCTCAGCCCCAGCATTTT. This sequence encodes CASSIQGTGGAAQPQHF.

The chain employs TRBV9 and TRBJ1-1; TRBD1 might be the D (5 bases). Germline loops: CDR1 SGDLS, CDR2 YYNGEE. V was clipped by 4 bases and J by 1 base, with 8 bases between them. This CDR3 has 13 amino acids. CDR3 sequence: CASSYRWNTEAFF. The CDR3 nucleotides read TGTGCCAGCAGCTACAGGTGGAACACTGAAGCTTTCTTT.

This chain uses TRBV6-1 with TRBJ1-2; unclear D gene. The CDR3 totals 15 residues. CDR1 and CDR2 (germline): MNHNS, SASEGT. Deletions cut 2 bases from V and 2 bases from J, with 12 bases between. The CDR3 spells CASSEMEPLNYGYTF. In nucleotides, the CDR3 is TGTGCCAGCAGTGAAATGGAGCCTCTCAACTATGGCTACACCTTC.

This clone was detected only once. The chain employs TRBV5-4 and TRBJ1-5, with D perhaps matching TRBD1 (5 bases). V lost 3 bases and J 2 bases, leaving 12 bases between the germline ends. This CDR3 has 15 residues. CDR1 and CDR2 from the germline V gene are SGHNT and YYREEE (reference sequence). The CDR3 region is CASSSREAGNQPQHF. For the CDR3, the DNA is TGTGCCAGCAGCTCCAGGGAGGCCGGCAATCAGCCCCAGCATTTT.

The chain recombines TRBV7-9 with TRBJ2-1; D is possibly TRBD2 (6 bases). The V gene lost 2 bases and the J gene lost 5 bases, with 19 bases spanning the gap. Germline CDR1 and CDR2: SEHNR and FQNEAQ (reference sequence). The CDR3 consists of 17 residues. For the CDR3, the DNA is TGTGCCAGCAGCTTAAAGGCGGGGTTGACCCTGAACAATGAGCAGTTCTTC. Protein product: CASSLKAGLTLNNEQFF.

The CDR3 sequence is CASSVVGTGANTGELFF. CDR3 DNA sequence: TGTGCCAGCAGCGTAGTGGGGACAGGGGCGAACACCGGGGAGCTGTTTTTT. The chain carries TRBV9 and TRBJ2-2; 10 bases line up with TRBD1. The length of the CDR3 is 17 residues. The junction had 2 bases not matched to a gene; V was cut back by 0 bases and J by 0 bases. Per the germline V gene, CDR1 is SGDLS and CDR2 is YYNGEE.

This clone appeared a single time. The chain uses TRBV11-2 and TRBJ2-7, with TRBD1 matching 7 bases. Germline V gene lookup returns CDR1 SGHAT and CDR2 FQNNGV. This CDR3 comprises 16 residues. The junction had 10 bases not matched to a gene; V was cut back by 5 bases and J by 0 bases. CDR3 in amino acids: CASSRTGRGSSYEQYF. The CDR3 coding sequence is TGTGCCAGCAGCAGAACTGGCAGGGGGAGCTCCTACGAGCAGTACTTC. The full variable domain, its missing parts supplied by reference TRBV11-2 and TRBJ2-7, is EAGVAQSPRYKIIEKRQSVAFWCNPISGHATLYWYQQILGQGPKLLIQFQNNGVVDDSQLPKDRFSAERLKGVDSTLKIQPAKLEDSAVYLCASSRTGRGSSYEQYFGPGTRLTVT.

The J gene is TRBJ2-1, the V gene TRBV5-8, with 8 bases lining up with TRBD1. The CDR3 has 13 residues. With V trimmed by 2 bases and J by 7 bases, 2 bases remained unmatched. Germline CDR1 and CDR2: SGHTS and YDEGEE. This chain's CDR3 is CASSFQGANEQFF. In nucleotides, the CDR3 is TGTGCCAGCAGCTTCCAGGGGGCTAATGAGCAGTTCTTC.

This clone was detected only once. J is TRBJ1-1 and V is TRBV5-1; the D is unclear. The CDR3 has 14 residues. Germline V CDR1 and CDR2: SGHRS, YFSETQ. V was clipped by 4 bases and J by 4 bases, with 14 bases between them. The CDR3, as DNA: TGCGCCAGCAGCGGCGGATGGGCGGGCACTGAAGCTTTCTTT. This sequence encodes CASSGGWAGTEAFF.

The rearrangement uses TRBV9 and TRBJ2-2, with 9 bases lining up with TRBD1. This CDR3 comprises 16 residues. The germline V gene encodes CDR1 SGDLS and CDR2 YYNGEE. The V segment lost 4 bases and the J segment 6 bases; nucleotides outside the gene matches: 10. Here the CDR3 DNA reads TGTGCCAGCAGCAAGGCCGGGACAGGGAATCCCGGGGAGCTGTTTTTT. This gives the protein CASSKAGTGNPGELFF.

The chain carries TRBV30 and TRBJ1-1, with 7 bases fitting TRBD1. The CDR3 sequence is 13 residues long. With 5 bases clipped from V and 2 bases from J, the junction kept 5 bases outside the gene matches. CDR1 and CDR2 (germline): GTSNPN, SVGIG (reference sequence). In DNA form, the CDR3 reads TGTGCCTGGGACAGGGCGATTAACACTGAAGCTTTCTTT. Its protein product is CAWDRAINTEAFF.

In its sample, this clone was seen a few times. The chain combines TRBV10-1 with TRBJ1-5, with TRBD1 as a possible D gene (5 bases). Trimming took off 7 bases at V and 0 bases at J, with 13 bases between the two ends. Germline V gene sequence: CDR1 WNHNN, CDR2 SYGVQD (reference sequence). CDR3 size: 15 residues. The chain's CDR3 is CASITTDPSNQPQHF. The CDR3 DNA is TGCGCCAGCATTACGACAGACCCTAGCAATCAGCCCCAGCATTTT.

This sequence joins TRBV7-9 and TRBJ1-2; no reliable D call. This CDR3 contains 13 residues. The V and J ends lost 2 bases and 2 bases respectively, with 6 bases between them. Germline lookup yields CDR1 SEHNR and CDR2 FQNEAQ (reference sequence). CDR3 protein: CASSLSQNYGYTF. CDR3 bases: TGTGCCAGCAGCTTATCACAGAACTATGGCTACACCTTC.

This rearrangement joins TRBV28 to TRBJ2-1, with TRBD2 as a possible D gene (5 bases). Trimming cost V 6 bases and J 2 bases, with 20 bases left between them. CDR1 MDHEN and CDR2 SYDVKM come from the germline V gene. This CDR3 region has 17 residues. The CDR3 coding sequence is TGTGCCAGCAGGAGCTATCCGGGATCACCAACCTACAATGAGCAGTTCTTC. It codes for CASRSYPGSPTYNEQFF.

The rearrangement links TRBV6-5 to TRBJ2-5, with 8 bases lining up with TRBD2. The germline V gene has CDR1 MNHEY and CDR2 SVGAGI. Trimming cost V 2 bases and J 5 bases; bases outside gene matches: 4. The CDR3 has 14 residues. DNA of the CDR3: TGTGCCAGCAGTTACACGGGGGGGAAGGAGACCCAGTACTTC. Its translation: CASSYTGGKETQYF.

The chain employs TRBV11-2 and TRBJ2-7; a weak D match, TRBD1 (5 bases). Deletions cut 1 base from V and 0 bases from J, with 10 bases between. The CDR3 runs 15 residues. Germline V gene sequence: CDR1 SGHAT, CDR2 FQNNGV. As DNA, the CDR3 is TGTGCCAGCAGCTTAGCCGTGACAGTCTCCTACGAGCAGTACTTC. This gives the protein CASSLAVTVSYEQYF.

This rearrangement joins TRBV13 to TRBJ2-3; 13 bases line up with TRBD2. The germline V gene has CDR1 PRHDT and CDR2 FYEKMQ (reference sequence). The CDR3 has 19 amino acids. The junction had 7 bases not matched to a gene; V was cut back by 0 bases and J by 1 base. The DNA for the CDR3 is TGTGCCAGCAGCTTAGGAGGACTAGCGGGAGCGTTTGGCACAGATACGCAGTATTTT. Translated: CASSLGGLAGAFGTDTQYF.

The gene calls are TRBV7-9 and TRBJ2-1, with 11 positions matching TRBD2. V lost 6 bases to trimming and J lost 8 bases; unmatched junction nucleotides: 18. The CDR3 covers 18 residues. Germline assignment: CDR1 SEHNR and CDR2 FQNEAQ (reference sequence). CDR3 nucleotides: TGTGCCAGCAGTTCAATGGGATTAGCGGGGGGGCGTCGCGATGAGCAGTTCTTC. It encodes CASSSMGLAGGRRDEQFF. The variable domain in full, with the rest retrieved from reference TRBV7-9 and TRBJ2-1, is DTGVSQNPRHKITKRGQNVTFRCDPISEHNRLYWYRQTLGQGPEFLTYFQNEAQLEKSRLLSDRFSAERPKGSFSTLEIQRTEQGDSAMYLCASSSMGLAGGRRDEQFFGPGTRLTVL.

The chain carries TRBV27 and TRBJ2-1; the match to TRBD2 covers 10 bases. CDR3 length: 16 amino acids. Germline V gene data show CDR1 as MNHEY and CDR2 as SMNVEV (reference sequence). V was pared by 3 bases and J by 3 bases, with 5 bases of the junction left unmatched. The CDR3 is CASSFSASGSYNEQFF. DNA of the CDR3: TGTGCCAGCAGTTTTTCGGCTAGCGGGAGCTACAATGAGCAGTTCTTC.